The clone carrying this TCR beta chain has at least ten counts. The target antigen is unknown. The source of the sample is a study of T cells after yellow fever vaccination. The study's findings and limits: Subsequent to the booster, the majority of primary-vaccination clones reappeared (96% CD4, 88% CD8).

TCRdb called the 5' RACE reads again in MiXCR, with one record for every CDR3 protein. The profile shows over 110,000 distinct CDR3 sequences, 7.7% of them singletons. Trimming removed 5 bases from V and 8 bases from J; junction bases left unmatched: 5. Germline CDR1 is MNHEY and CDR2 is SVGEGT. CDR3 size: 14 residues. This receptor was obtained from a young man who received the YFV17D yellow fever vaccine. The chain combines TRBV6-2 or TRBV6-3 with TRBJ2-1; the match to TRBD2 covers 11 bases. The specimen was CD4+ T cells sorted from PBMCs, collected 5 days after the yellow fever booster vaccination. CDR3 sequence (DNA): TGTGCCAGCAGTAAGACTAGCGGGATCCATGAGCAGTTCTTC. Translating it yields CASSKTSGIHEQFF.